Listed below are T cell receptor beta chains from one sample, sequenced in a study of beta chain features in type 1 diabetes. Sequencing used immunoSEQ multiplex PCR; TCRdb keeps in-frame clones, though not all of them. The sample includes roughly 140,000 clones, 11% seen only once; the top ten take roughly 2%. Sequencing input: central memory CD4+ T cells from blood. The receptor source for this set is a man between 18 and 29 years old in good health. Both conserved end residues are part of each CDR3. The D gene is left open where the match is weak. Only some rows state a clone size, as once, few, many or a class for expanded clones.

abundance | j_gene | v_gene | d_gene | CDR3aa | CDR3nt
NA | TRBJ2-5 | TRBV18 | NA | CASSPITETQYF | TGTGCCAGCTCACCAATTACAGAGACCCAGTACTTC
NA | TRBJ1-1 | TRBV4-3 | TRBD1 | CASSQGDRGNTEAFF | TGCGCCAGCAGCCAAGGGGACAGGGGGAACACTGAAGCTTTCTTT
NA | TRBJ2-1 | TRBV2 | TRBD2 | CASRRGLAVMDEQFF | TGTGCCAGCAGGAGGGGACTAGCGGTCATGGATGAGCAGTTCTTC
few | TRBJ2-5 | TRBV7-2 | TRBD2 | CASSASSGGVEETQYF | TGTGCCAGCAGCGCCTCTAGCGGGGGGGTTGAAGAGACCCAGTACTTC
NA | TRBJ2-5 | TRBV28 | NA | CASSLSLGVAETQYF | TGTGCCAGCAGTTTAAGTCTCGGGGTTGCAGAGACCCAGTACTTC
NA | TRBJ2-1 | TRBV25-1 | TRBD2 | CASSPPGAGGYNEQFF | TGTGCCAGCAGTCCCCCCGGGGCGGGGGGCTACAATGAGCAGTTCTTC
NA | TRBJ2-6 | TRBV5-1 | NA | CASSTIRGPTGANVLTF | TGCGCCAGCAGCACAATAAGGGGCCCAACTGGGGCCAACGTCCTGACTTTC
once | TRBJ2-1 | TRBV2 | TRBD2 | CASRLTSGGYNEQFF | TGTGCCAGCAGGCTGACTAGCGGGGGGTACAATGAGCAGTTCTTC
NA | TRBJ1-1 | TRBV7-2 | NA | CASSALGTRNTEAFF | TGTGCCAGCAGCGCGCTCGGGACACGAAACACTGAAGCTTTCTTT
NA | TRBJ1-4 | TRBV27 | TRBD1 | CASSSGQGGEKLFF | TGTGCCAGCAGTTCGGGACAGGGGGGTGAAAAACTGTTTTTT
few | TRBJ2-3 | TRBV19 | TRBD1 | CASLRYRGSTDTQYF | TGTGCCAGCTTGAGATACAGGGGTAGCACAGATACGCAGTATTTT
few | TRBJ2-5 | TRBV12-5 | TRBD2 | CASGSGGQRETQYF | TGTGCTAGTGGTTCGGGAGGCCAGAGAGAGACCCAGTACTTC
NA | TRBJ1-5 | TRBV7-2 | NA | CASSLQPNQPQHF | TGTGCCAGCAGCCTCCAACCCAATCAGCCCCAGCATTTT
few | TRBJ2-7 | TRBV6-5 | NA | CATTEGGNKYEQYF | TGTGCCACCACTGAGGGAGGCAATAAGTACGAGCAGTACTTC
few | TRBJ2-4 | TRBV30 | NA | CAWGRGVKNIQYF | TGTGCCTGGGGCAGGGGGGTAAAAAACATTCAGTACTTC
few | TRBJ2-3 | TRBV7-6 | NA | CASSSFITHLSTDTQYF | TGTGCCAGCAGCTCGTTTATAACACACCTTAGCACAGATACGCAGTATTTT